This paragraph reports one TCR beta chain. No antigen is known for it. This CDR3 has 15 amino acids. CDR1 KGHSH and CDR2 LQKENI come from the germline V gene. J lost 6 bases, V lost 4 bases, and 9 bases had no gene match. The entry originates in a study of graft-versus-host responses after intestinal transplantation. Across the whole study: Grafts that recipients had were multivisceral, liver-intestinal, or isolated intestinal transplants.

Assay: immunoSEQ multiplex PCR; the TCRdb copy retains only in-frame clones and omits some. The sample holds over 85,000 clones, about 94% seen once. General study points: GvH clones occurred in recipient marrow; some first appeared in ileum or blood. Early post-transplant HvG declines tracked with peak circulating GvH clone levels.

The chain is built from TRBV18 and TRBJ1-1, with 9 positions matching TRBD1. The source is a human donor who was the organ donor for an intestinal transplant. The source was unstimulated CD4+ T cells sorted from spleen or lymph node cells, collected before transplant. CDR3: CASSLGQGRGAEAFF. For the CDR3, the DNA is TGTGCCAGCTCACTCGGACAGGGGCGGGGCGCTGAAGCTTTCTTT.